The clone carrying this TCR beta chain was observed a handful of times. What it binds is not known. Prepared TCR beta cDNA libraries contained unique molecular identifiers. Each sample of about 1 to 10 million input T cells yielded 500,000 or so cDNA molecules, so each molecule approximated one T cell. From the PCR reads, TCRdb called clonotypes with MiXCR, one entry per CDR3 protein. This sample yields about 400,000 distinct CDR3 sequences, of which around 33% are seen a single time; roughly 12% belongs to the top ten. This record belongs to a study of post-analysis software for immune sequencing data. Overall study results and limits: There were a handful of TRBV segments more frequent in patients than controls, and TRBV5-6, TRBV5-1 and TRBV20-1 were among them. F measure clustering grouped samples strongly by preparation batch. Those with multiple sclerosis, the patient group, showed significantly lower normalized Chao1 diversity than controls.

After removal of 7 bases from V and 2 bases from J, the junction contained 18 bases not matched to a gene. Per germline, CDR1 SGHRS and CDR2 YFSETQ. The CDR3 consists of 20 residues. The J gene is TRBJ2-6, the V gene TRBV5-1, with 10 bases that match TRBD1. The material sequenced was blood. The sequence was collected from a girl aged 10 to 17 with multiple sclerosis. In DNA, the CDR3 is TGCGCCAGCCAAAAAACCGGGACAGGGGTAGAAGAACCTGGGGCCAACGTCCTGACTTTC. It yields the protein CASQKTGTGVEEPGANVLTF.